These 24 T cell receptor beta chains originate from one sample sequenced in a study of patients and donors after allogeneic stem cell transplantation. TCRdb fed the RT-PCR reads into MiXCR, producing one record per CDR3 protein. The sample holds about a million distinct CDR3 sequences, about a sixth seen once. Sequenced input: blood, either unsorted or a sorted T cell fraction (not recorded which). Every receptor here comes from a human donor who was either an allogeneic HSCT recipient or a stem cell or donor lymphocyte infusion donor (not recorded which). It is not recorded whose cells these are; they may come from a transplant donor.

The J gene is TRBJ2-7, the V gene TRBV4-2; 8 positions agree with TRBD1. This CDR3 spans 15 amino acids. Per the germline V gene, CDR1 is LGHNA and CDR2 is YNFKEQ. V was clipped by 3 bases and J by 2 bases; unmatched bases: 6. CDR3 loop: CASSQGTGATYEQYF. The CDR3 bases are TGTGCCAGCAGCCAGGGGACAGGAGCCACCTACGAGCAGTACTTC.

This clonotype has more than one count but fewer than ten. CDR3: CASKFGIQETQYF. The CDR3, as DNA: TGTGCCAGCAAATTCGGAATCCAAGAGACCCAGTACTTC. This rearrangement joins TRBV6-1 to TRBJ2-5; D not resolved. The CDR3 length is 13 residues. V was shortened by 7 bases and J by 1 base, with 10 bases between the two germline ends. Germline CDR1 reads MNHNS; CDR2 reads SASEGT.

This clonotype was counted a few times. The chain has TRBV12-3 or TRBV12-4 and TRBJ2-3; D is unresolved. CDR3 length: 13 residues. Trimming removed 7 bases from V and 1 base from J, with 9 bases in between. The CDR3 DNA follows: TGTGCCAGCATGAGTCCAGGCACAGATACGCAGTATTTT. This codes for CASMSPGTDTQYF.

A few counts support this clonotype. The rearrangement links TRBV12-3 or TRBV12-4 to TRBJ2-7; no firm D call. The CDR3 covers 14 residues. Trimming cost V 1 base and J 2 bases, with 9 bases left between them. The CDR3 nucleotides read TGTGCCAGCAGTTTAGACGGCCGCACCTACGAGCAGTACTTC. Protein: CASSLDGRTYEQYF.

V is TRBV12-3 or TRBV12-4 and J is TRBJ2-5; 9 nucleotides line up with TRBD1. CDR3 length: 15 residues. V shed 3 bases and J 2 bases; nucleotides not matched to a gene: 4. CDR3 coding DNA: TGTGCCAGCAGTTTTTGGGGACAGGGACAAGAGACCCAGTACTTC. As protein: CASSFWGQGQETQYF.

The rearrangement joins TRBV6-5 to TRBJ2-1, with no clear D. CDR3 length: 16 residues. Germline values: CDR1 MNHEY, CDR2 SVGAGI. The V end was cut by 0 bases, the J end by 1 base, with 10 bases between. The CDR3 bases are TGTGCCAGCAGTTACTCGGTAGGGAAGTCCTACAATGAGCAGTTCTTC. Translation: CASSYSVGKSYNEQFF.

This clonotype turned up a few times. The chain uses TRBV12-3 or TRBV12-4 and TRBJ2-1; 10 nucleotides agree with TRBD1. J lost 3 bases, V lost 6 bases, and 17 bases had no gene match. The CDR3 has 19 amino acids. The CDR3 DNA reads TGTGCCAGCAGCGGCCGGGACAGGGGACACCGGGGACTCTACAATGAGCAGTTCTTC. Translation: CASSGRDRGHRGLYNEQFF.

This clonotype was observed a handful of times. The rearrangement joins TRBV15 to TRBJ1-5; D remains unclear. The germline CDR1 and CDR2 sequences are LNHNV and YYDKDF (reference sequence). Trimming pared 5 bases from V and 8 bases from J, leaving 13 bases between. The CDR3 consists of 13 residues. In nucleotides, the CDR3 is TGTGCCACCAGCCGACTCCGACTGGAGCCCCAGCATTTT. Protein: CATSRLRLEPQHF.

In nucleotides, the CDR3 is TGTGCCAGCAGTGACCGCCTGAGCTCTGGAAACACCATATATTTT. This sequence encodes CASSDRLSSGNTIYF. The chain uses TRBV6-1 and TRBJ1-3, with D hard to call. The CDR3 extends over 15 amino acids. The germline gives CDR1 MNHNS, CDR2 SASEGT. The ends were cut back, 3 bases at V and 0 bases at J, with 9 bases in the middle.

In this sample, this clonotype turned up a few times. The chain employs TRBV7-2 and TRBJ2-1; D tentatively fits TRBD1 or TRBD2 (5 bases each). The CDR3 covers 15 residues. V was shortened by 0 bases and J by 2 bases, with 8 bases between the two germline ends. Germline V lookup: CDR1 SGHTA, CDR2 FQGNSA. The CDR3 bases are TGTGCCAGCAGCTTAGCCGGGACCCCCTACAATGAGCAGTTCTTC. Translation gives CASSLAGTPYNEQFF.

The rearrangement uses TRBV29-1 and TRBJ2-3; D is perhaps TRBD1 (6 bases). Looked up from germline, CDR1 is SQVTM and CDR2 is ANQGSEA. Trimming took off 4 bases at V and 1 base at J, with 18 bases between the two ends. The CDR3 totals 16 residues. CDR3 residues: CSVGDIQGKGTDTQYF. CDR3 nucleotides: TGCAGCGTTGGGGATATACAGGGCAAGGGCACAGATACGCAGTATTTT.

The rearrangement uses TRBV12-3 or TRBV12-4 and TRBJ1-2; 7 bases are shared with TRBD1. V was clipped by 4 bases and J by 6 bases; unmatched bases: 8. The CDR3 totals 14 residues. In DNA form, the CDR3 reads TGTGCCAGCAGTTCTATAGACAGGGCCGATGGCTACACCTTC. Translation: CASSSIDRADGYTF.

The chain carries TRBV30 and TRBJ2-3, with 11 bases identical to TRBD1. Germline-derived CDR1 and CDR2 are GTSNPN and SVGIG (reference sequence). With 0 bases clipped from V and 5 bases from J, the junction kept 7 bases outside the gene matches. This CDR3 comprises 16 residues. The CDR3 DNA sequence: TGTGCCTGGAGTGTCATGGACAGGGGGCTTTTAGATACGCAGTATTTT. Its translation: CAWSVMDRGLLDTQYF.

This clonotype was detected a few times. The chain recombines TRBV25-1 with TRBJ1-4, with D possibly matching TRBD1 (6 bases). From germline, CDR1 is MGHDK and CDR2 SYGVNS. Trimming pared 4 bases from V and 11 bases from J, leaving 29 bases between. CDR3 length equals 18 residues. CDR3 coding DNA: TGTGCCAGCAGTGGAACCCCACCAGGGGCCGACACCCGAGGGAAACTGTTTTTT. Its protein is CASSGTPPGADTRGKLFF.

This clonotype appeared a few times. The rearrangement uses TRBV15 and TRBJ2-3, with D maybe TRBD1 (5 bases). CDR1 is LNHNV, CDR2 YYDKDF, per germline (reference sequence). Trimming shortened V by 1 base and J by 0 bases, and 11 bases separated the two germline ends. CDR3 length: 16 amino acids. The CDR3 nucleotides read TGTGCCACCAGCAGAGTAACAGGCCTAAGCACAGATACGCAGTATTTT. As protein: CATSRVTGLSTDTQYF.

This clonotype has a handful of counts. The chain carries TRBV20-1 and TRBJ2-7; TRBD1 or TRBD2 may be the D gene (5 bases each). V lost 6 bases and J 3 bases, leaving 12 bases between the germline ends. The germline V gene encodes CDR1 DFQATT and CDR2 SNEGSKA (reference sequence). This CDR3 has 12 amino acids. The CDR3 DNA sequence: TGCAGTGCAACCGGGGACCACTACGAGCAGTACTTC. It encodes CSATGDHYEQYF.

CDR3 residues: CASSPWTSGGAKSYNEQFF. CDR3 sequence (DNA): TGTGCCAGCAGCCCTTGGACTAGCGGGGGGGCCAAGTCCTACAATGAGCAGTTCTTC. This rearrangement joins TRBV11-1 to TRBJ2-1, with 15 nucleotides matching TRBD2. This CDR3 has 19 residues. V lost 5 bases, J lost 1 base, and 9 bases stayed unmatched. In germline, CDR1 is SGHAT, CDR2 FQDESV (reference sequence).

This clonotype came up a few times. V and J are TRBV29-1 and TRBJ2-1; tentative D call: TRBD1 (5 bases). Trimming took 7 bases from V and 6 from J, leaving 19 bases between them. The germline V gene has CDR1 SQVTM and CDR2 ANQGSEA. CDR3 length: 14 amino acids. The CDR3 region is CSAKVVGARNEQFF. CDR3 in DNA: TGCAGCGCCAAGGTCGTAGGGGCTCGCAATGAGCAGTTCTTC.

This clonotype was seen more than once but under ten times. This chain joins TRBV5-1 and TRBJ2-3, with D perhaps being TRBD1 or TRBD2 (6 bases each). Between the trimmed V and J ends, which lost 0 bases and 5 bases, there was a span of 13 bases. The length of the CDR3 is 15 residues. Germline CDR1 reads SGHRS; CDR2 reads YFSETQ. The DNA for the CDR3 is TGCGCCAGCAGCTTGGGATCCGGGGGCGGAGATACGCAGTATTTT. This sequence encodes CASSLGSGGGDTQYF.

This clonotype was recorded a few times. The rearrangement joins TRBV20-1 to TRBJ2-3; TRBD1 agrees at 7 bases. The V segment lost 4 bases and the J segment 0 bases; nucleotides outside the gene matches: 4. The CDR3 has 14 residues. Germline V lookup: CDR1 DFQATT, CDR2 SNEGSKA (reference sequence). The CDR3 sequence: CSAMGTASTDTQYF. The CDR3 DNA is TGCAGTGCTATGGGGACAGCTAGCACAGATACGCAGTATTTT.

In this sample, this clonotype turned up a few times. This chain links TRBV3-1 with TRBJ1-6; no reliable D call. V lost 3 bases and J lost 4, with 13 bases in between. Per the germline V gene, CDR1 is LGHDT and CDR2 is YNNKEL (reference sequence). CDR3 length: 16 residues. The CDR3 DNA reads TGTGCCAGCAGCCACTCCCTCGGGCAATATAATTCACCCCTCCACTTT. As protein: CASSHSLGQYNSPLHF.

This clonotype was observed a handful of times. The chain uses TRBV13 and TRBJ2-5, with D unclear. Germline-derived CDR1 and CDR2 are PRHDT and FYEKMQ (reference sequence). Trimming shortened V by 1 base and J by 7 bases, and 10 bases separated the two germline ends. The length of the CDR3 is 13 residues. CDR3: CASSLDFSGTQYF. Written as DNA, the CDR3 is TGTGCCAGCAGCTTAGACTTCTCGGGGACCCAGTACTTC.

This clonotype was counted at least ten times. The V gene is TRBV5-1, the J gene TRBJ1-5, with a possible D match to TRBD1 (6 bases). Trimming left V 0 bases short and J 2 bases short, with 9 bases between. CDR1 and CDR2 from the germline V gene are SGHRS and YFSETQ. The CDR3 consists of 15 residues. Here the CDR3 DNA reads TGCGCCAGCAGCTTGGCTTCAGGGGGCAATCAGCCCCAGCATTTT. It codes for CASSLASGGNQPQHF.

This clonotype was recorded at least ten times. The CDR3 DNA sequence: TGTGCCAGCAGGGGGTATAGCGGGAGCAATGAGCAGTTCTTC. It specifies CASRGYSGSNEQFF. The chain recombines TRBV12-3 or TRBV12-4 with TRBJ2-1; TRBD2 matches at 9 bases. The J segment lost 6 bases and the V segment lost 6 bases, leaving 6 bases of the junction unmatched. This CDR3 spans 14 amino acids.